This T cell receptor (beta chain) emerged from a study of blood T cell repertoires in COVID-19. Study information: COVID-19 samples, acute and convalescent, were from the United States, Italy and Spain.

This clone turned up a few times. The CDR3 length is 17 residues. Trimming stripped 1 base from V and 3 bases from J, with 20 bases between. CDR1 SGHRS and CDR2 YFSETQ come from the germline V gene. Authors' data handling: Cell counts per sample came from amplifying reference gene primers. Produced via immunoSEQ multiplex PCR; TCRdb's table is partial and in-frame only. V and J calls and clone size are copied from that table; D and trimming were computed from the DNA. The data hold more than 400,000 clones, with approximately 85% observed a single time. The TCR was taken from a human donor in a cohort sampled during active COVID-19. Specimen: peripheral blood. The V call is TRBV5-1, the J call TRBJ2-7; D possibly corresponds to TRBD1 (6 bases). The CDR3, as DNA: TGCGCCAGCAGCTTGTCGCACAGGACAGCGACCTACTACGAGCAGTACTTC. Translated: CASSLSHRTATYYEQYF.